Below, one TCR beta chain is given with its context. Its antigen remains unidentified. Looked up from germline, CDR1 is SGHRS and CDR2 is YFSETQ. The V and J ends lost 4 bases and 4 bases, in that order; junction bases with no gene match: 16. The CDR3 spans 17 residues. TCRdb's copy holds only in-frame clones and misses some; the assay was immunoSEQ multiplex PCR. The sample carries more than 70,000 clones, approximately 90% recorded once. The data stem from a study of OX40 agonist ivuxolimab in advanced cancers. Study observations and caveats: Both CD4+ and CD8+ T cell populations in blood had undergone clonal expansion by week 6 at 0.1 to 3.0 mg/kg.

This sequence was found in an adult with an advanced solid tumor such as melanoma, head and neck, liver or kidney cancer. Source: CD4+ or CD8+ T cells sorted from blood, taken in a trial of the OX40 agonist ivuxolimab. The chain joins TRBV5-1 to TRBJ2-5; 7 nucleotides align to TRBD1. This CDR3 reads CASSHPQQGRIVETQYF. The DNA for the CDR3 is TGCGCCAGCAGCCACCCCCAACAGGGGCGAATTGTAGAGACCCAGTACTTC.